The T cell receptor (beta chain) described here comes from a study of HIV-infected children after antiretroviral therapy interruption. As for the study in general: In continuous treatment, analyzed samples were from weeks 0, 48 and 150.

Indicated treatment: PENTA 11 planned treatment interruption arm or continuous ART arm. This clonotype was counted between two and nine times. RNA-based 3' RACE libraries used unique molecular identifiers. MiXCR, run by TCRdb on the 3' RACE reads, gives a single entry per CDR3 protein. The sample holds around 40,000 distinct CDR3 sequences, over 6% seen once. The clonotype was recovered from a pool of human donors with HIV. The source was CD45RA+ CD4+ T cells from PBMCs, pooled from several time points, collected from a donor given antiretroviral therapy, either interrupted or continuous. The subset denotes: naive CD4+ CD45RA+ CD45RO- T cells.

CDR3 coding DNA: TGTGCCAGCAGCGTCGAGTCTGTTTCCGGGGAGCTGTTTTTT. Its translation: CASSVESVSGELFF. This chain joins TRBV11-2 and TRBJ2-2; no clear D gene. V dropped 5 bases and J dropped 6 bases, with 13 bases sitting between them. CDR1 is SGHAT, CDR2 FQNNGV, per germline. There are 14 residues in the CDR3.